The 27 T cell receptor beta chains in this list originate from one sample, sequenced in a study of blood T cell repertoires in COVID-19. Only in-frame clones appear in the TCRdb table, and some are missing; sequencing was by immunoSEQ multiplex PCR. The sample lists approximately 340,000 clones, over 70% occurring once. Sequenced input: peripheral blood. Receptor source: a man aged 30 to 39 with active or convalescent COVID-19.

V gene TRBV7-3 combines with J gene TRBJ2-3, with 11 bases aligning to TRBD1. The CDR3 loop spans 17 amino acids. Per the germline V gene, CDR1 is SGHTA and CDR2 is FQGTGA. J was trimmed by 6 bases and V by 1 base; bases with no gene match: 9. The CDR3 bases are TGTGCCAGCAGCTTAAACCCGTGGACAGGGGGCTCGGATACGCAGTATTTT. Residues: CASSLNPWTGGSDTQYF.

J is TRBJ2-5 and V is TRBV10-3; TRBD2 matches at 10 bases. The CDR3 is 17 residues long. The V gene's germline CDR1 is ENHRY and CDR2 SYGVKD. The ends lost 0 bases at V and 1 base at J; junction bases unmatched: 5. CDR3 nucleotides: TGTGCCATCAGTGAGTCGACGGCTAGCGGGGGCCAAGAGACCCAGTACTTC. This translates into CAISESTASGGQETQYF.

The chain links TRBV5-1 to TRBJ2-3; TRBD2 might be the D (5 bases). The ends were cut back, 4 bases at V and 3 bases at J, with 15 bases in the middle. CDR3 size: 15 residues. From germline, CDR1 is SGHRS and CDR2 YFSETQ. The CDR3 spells CASSADPGRTDTQYF. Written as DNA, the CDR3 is TGCGCCAGCAGCGCGGACCCGGGAAGGACAGATACGCAGTATTTT.

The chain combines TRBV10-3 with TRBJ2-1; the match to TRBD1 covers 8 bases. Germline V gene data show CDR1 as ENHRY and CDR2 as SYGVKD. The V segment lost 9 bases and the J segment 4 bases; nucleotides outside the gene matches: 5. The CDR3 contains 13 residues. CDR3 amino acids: CAIQGARYNEQFF. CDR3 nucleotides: TGTGCCATTCAGGGGGCGCGGTACAATGAGCAGTTCTTC.

The CDR3 is CASSQARSGNTIYF. CDR3 in DNA: TGTGCCAGCAGTCAGGCCCGATCTGGAAACACCATATATTTT. The genes are TRBV2 and TRBJ1-3; the D is unclear. The CDR3 totals 14 residues. V was trimmed by 5 bases and J by 1 base, leaving 9 bases between them. Germline values: CDR1 SNHLY, CDR2 FYNNEI.

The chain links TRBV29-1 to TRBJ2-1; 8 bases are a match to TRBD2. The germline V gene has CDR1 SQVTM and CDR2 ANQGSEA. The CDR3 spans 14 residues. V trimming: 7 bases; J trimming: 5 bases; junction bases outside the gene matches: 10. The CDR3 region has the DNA TGCAGCGGAGTCGGGACTAGAATGGACAATGAGCAGTTCTTC. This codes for CSGVGTRMDNEQFF.

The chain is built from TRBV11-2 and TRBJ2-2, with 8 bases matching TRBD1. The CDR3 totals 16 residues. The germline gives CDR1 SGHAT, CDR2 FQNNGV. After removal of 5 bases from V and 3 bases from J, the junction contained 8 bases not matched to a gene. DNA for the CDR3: TGTGCCAGCAGCCGCGACAGGGGTGGCGACACCGGGGAGCTGTTTTTT. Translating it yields CASSRDRGGDTGELFF.

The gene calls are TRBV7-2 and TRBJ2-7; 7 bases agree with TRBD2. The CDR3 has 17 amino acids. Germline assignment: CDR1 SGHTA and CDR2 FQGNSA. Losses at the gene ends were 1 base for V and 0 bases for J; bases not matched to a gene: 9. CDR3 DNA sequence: TGTGCCAGCAGCTTAGGGTTTGGCGGGGGACCCTCCTACGAGCAGTACTTC. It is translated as CASSLGFGGGPSYEQYF.

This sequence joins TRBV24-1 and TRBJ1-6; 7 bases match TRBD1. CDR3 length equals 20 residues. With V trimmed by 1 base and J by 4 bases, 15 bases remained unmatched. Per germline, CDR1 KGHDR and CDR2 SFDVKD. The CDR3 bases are TGTGCCACCAGTGATTTCCTCGACAGGGCCCAAATACCTTATAATTCACCCCTCCACTTT. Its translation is CATSDFLDRAQIPYNSPLHF.

CDR3 sequence reads: CASSRAGGYEQYF. DNA of the CDR3: TGTGCCAGCAGCCGGGCAGGGGGCTACGAGCAGTACTTC. This chain joins TRBV11-2 and TRBJ2-7; 7 bases map to TRBD1. Germline trimming cut 5 bases from V and 3 bases from J; bases unmatched to any gene: 4. Per the germline V gene, CDR1 is SGHAT and CDR2 is FQNNGV. This CDR3 is built from 13 residues. Combining the CDR3 with reference TRBV11-2 and TRBJ2-7 gives the whole variable domain EAGVAQSPRYKIIEKRQSVAFWCNPISGHATLYWYQQILGQGPKLLIQFQNNGVVDDSQLPKDRFSAERLKGVDSTLKIQPAKLEDSAVYLCASSRAGGYEQYFGPGTRLTVT.

The CDR3 here is CSTRLAGDTGELFF. For the CDR3, the DNA is TGCAGCACCCGACTAGCGGGGGACACCGGGGAGCTGTTTTTT. The chain has TRBV29-1 and TRBJ2-2; 12 positions agree with TRBD2. This CDR3 comprises 14 residues. V was clipped by 8 bases and J by 3 bases; unmatched bases: 4. Germline V gene data show CDR1 as SQVTM and CDR2 as ANQGSEA.

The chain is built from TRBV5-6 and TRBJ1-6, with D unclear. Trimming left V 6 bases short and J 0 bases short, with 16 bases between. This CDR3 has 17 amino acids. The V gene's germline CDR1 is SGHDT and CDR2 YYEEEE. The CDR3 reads CASKPLGPSSYNSPLHF. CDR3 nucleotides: TGTGCCAGCAAGCCCCTTGGGCCGAGCTCCTATAATTCACCCCTCCACTTT. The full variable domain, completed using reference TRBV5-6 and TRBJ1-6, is DAGVTQSPTHLIKTRGQQVTLRCSPKSGHDTVSWYQQALGQGPQFIFQYYEEEERQRGNFPDRFSGHQFPNYSSELNVNALLLGDSALYLCASKPLGPSSYNSPLHFGNGTRLTVT.

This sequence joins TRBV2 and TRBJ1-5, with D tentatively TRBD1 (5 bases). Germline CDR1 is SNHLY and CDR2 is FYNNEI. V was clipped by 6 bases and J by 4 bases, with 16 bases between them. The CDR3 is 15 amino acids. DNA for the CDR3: TGTGCCAGCAGCCCCCCCCAGGGCGCAAATCAGCCCCAGCATTTT. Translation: CASSPPQGANQPQHF.

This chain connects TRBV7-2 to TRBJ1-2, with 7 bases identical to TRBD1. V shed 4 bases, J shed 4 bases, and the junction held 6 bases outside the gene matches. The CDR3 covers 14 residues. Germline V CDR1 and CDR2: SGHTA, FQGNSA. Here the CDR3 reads CASSWGQQTYGYTF. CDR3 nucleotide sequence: TGTGCCAGCAGCTGGGGACAGCAAACCTATGGCTACACCTTC.

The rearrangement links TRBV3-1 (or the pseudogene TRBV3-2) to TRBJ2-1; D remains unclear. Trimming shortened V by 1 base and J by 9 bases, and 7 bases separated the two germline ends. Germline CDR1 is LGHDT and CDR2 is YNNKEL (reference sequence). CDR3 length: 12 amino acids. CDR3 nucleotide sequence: TGTGCCAGCAGCCAAGTACCGGGTGAGCAGTTCTTC. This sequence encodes CASSQVPGEQFF.

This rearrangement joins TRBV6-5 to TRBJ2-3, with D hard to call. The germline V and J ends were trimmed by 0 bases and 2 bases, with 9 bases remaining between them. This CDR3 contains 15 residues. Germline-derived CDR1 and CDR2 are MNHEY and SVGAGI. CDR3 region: CASSYSTPYTDTQYF. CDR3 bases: TGTGCCAGCAGTTACTCGACTCCTTACACAGATACGCAGTATTTT.

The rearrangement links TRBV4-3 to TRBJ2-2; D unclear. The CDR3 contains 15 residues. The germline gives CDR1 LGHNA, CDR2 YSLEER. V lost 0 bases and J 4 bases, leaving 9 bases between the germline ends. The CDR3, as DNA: TGCGCCAGCAGCCAAGATTCAGGCCCCACCGGGGAGCTGTTTTTT. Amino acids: CASSQDSGPTGELFF.

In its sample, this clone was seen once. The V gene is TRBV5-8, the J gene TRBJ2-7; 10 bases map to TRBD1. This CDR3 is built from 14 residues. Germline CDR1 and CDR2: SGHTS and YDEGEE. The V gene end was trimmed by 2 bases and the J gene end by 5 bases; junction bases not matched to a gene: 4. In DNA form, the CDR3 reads TGTGCCAGCAGCTTCGACAGGGGGCGCGACGAGCAGTACTTC. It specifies CASSFDRGRDEQYF.

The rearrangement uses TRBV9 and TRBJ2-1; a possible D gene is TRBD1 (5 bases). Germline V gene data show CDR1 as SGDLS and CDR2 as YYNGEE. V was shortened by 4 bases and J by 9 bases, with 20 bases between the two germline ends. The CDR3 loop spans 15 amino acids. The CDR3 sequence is CASSRHGPLGAEQFF. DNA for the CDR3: TGTGCCAGCAGCCGCCACGGACCATTAGGGGCTGAGCAGTTCTTC.

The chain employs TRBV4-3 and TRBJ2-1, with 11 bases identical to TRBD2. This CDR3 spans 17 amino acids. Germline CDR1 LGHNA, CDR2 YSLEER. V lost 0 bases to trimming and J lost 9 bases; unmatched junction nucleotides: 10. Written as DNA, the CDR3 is TGCGCCAGCAGCCAAGATAGTGGGAGTAGCGGGAGGGTTGAGCAGTTCTTC. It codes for CASSQDSGSSGRVEQFF.

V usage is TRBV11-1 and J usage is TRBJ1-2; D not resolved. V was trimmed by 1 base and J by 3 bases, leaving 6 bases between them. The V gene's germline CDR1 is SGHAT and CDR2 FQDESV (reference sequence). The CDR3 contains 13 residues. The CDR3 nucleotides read TGTGCCAGCAGCTTAGATACAGACTATGGCTACACCTTC. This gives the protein CASSLDTDYGYTF.

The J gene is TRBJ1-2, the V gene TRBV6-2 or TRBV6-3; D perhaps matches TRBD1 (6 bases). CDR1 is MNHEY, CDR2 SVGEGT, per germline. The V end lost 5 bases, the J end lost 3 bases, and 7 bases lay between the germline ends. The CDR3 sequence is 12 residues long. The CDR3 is CASSTGYYGYTF. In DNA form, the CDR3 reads TGTGCCAGCAGTACAGGGTACTATGGCTACACCTTC.

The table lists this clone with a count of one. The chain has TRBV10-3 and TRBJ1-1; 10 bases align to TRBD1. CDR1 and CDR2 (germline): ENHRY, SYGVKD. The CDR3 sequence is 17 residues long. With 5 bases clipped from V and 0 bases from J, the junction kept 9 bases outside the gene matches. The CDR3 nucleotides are TGTGCCATCAGTCTAAGACAGGGGGCCATCATGAACACTGAAGCTTTCTTT. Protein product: CAISLRQGAIMNTEAFF.

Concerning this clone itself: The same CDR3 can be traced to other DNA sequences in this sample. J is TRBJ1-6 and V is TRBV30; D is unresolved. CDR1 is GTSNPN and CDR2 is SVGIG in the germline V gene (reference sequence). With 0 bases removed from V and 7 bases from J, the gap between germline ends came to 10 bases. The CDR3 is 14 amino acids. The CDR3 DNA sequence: TGTGCCTGGAGTGTGTTGGCAGGCAATTCACCCCTCCACTTT. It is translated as CAWSVLAGNSPLHF.

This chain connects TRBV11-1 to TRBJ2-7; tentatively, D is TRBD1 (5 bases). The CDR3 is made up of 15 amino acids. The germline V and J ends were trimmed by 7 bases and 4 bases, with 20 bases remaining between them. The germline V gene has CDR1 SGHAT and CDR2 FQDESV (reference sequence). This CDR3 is CASTARQGAPYEQYF. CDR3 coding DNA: TGTGCCAGCACCGCCCGGCAAGGGGCCCCTTACGAGCAGTACTTC.

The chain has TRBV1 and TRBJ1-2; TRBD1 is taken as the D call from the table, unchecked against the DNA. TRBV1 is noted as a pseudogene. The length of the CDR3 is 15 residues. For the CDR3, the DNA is TGCACCAGCAGCCAAGCAGGGATAACCAACTATGGCTACACCTTC. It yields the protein CTSSQAGITNYGYTF.

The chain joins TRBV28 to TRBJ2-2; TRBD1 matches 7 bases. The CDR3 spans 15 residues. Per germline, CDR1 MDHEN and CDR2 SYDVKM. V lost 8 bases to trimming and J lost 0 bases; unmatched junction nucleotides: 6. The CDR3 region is CASAPTGTNTGELFF. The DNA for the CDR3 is TGTGCCAGCGCTCCGACAGGGACGAACACCGGGGAGCTGTTTTTT.